One and the same sample provided the 12 T cell receptor beta chains below, sequenced in a study of CD8 T cells in Susac syndrome. RNA was extracted with the RNeasy kit, and a quantity of about 0.5 to 1 ug was reverse transcribed using random hexamers. TCRdb itself ran the immunoSEQ multiplex PCR reads through MiXCR, one entry per CDR3 protein. The sample lists 75,000 to 95,000 distinct CDR3 sequences; roughly 92% were seen once. Sequenced input: CD8+ T cells from PBMCs. The receptors shown here come from a human donor with Susac syndrome.

The chain is built from TRBV20-1 and TRBJ2-5; TRBD2 is a possible D gene (8 bases). Germline-derived CDR1 and CDR2 are DFQATT and SNEGSKA (reference sequence). With 5 bases removed from V and 7 bases from J, the gap between germline ends came to 11 bases. This CDR3 has 11 amino acids. CDR3 region: CSAREGATQYF. The CDR3 DNA reads TGCAGTGCTCGGGAGGGGGCGACCCAGTACTTC.

The chain combines TRBV14 with TRBJ2-7; D may be TRBD2 (6 bases). The germline V gene has CDR1 SGHDN and CDR2 FVKESK. CDR3 length: 13 residues. V gave up 1 base and J gave up 7 bases, with 11 bases separating them. DNA for the CDR3: TGTGCCAGCAGCCAAGCGGCAGGGAGGGAGCAGTACTTC. Protein sequence: CASSQAAGREQYF.

The chain combines TRBV7-9 with TRBJ2-3; 7 nucleotides line up with TRBD1. J was trimmed by 0 bases and V by 4 bases; bases with no gene match: 1. The CDR3 totals 14 residues. Germline V gene data show CDR1 as SEHNR and CDR2 as FQNEAQ (reference sequence). The CDR3 is CASSSDRSTDTQYF. The CDR3 DNA is TGTGCCAGCAGCTCGGACAGGAGCACAGATACGCAGTATTTT.

The chain recombines TRBV12-3 or TRBV12-4 with TRBJ2-2; possible D gene TRBD2, 7 bases. There are 14 residues in the CDR3. V was pared by 3 bases and J by 5 bases, with 10 bases between. The CDR3 reads CASSFGGQTGELFF. The CDR3 DNA sequence: TGTGCCAGCAGTTTCGGGGGGCAAACCGGGGAGCTGTTTTTT.

The chain employs TRBV6-6 and TRBJ2-3; D is uncertain. In germline, CDR1 is MNHNY, CDR2 SVGAGI (reference sequence). This CDR3 has 14 amino acids. V was shortened by 0 bases and J by 6 bases, with 10 bases between the two germline ends. As DNA, the CDR3 is TGTGCCAGCAGTTACTCGAGCCTAGACGATACGCAGTATTTT. Protein product: CASSYSSLDDTQYF.

The V and J genes are TRBV18 and TRBJ2-5, with a weak D call TRBD2 (5 bases). In germline, CDR1 is KGHSH, CDR2 LQKENI. The CDR3 is 14 amino acids. The V gene lost 6 bases and the J gene lost 1 base, with 12 bases spanning the gap. For the CDR3, the DNA is TGTGCCAGCTCCCAAACACGGGGCCAAGAGACCCAGTACTTC. This translates into CASSQTRGQETQYF.

The chain links TRBV19 to TRBJ1-5; 8 bases agree with TRBD1. Trimming cost V 3 bases and J 3 bases; bases outside gene matches: 13. This CDR3 spans 18 amino acids. Germline-derived CDR1 and CDR2 are LNHDA and SQIVND (reference sequence). For the CDR3, the DNA is TGTGCCAGTAGTATCTGGGGAGCGGGACAGGATCCCAATCAGCCCCAGCATTTT. Amino acids: CASSIWGAGQDPNQPQHF.

The chain is built from TRBV30 and TRBJ1-6; D remains ambiguous. CDR3 length: 10 residues. V lost 6 bases and J 11 bases, leaving 8 bases between the germline ends. The germline V gene encodes CDR1 GTSNPN and CDR2 SVGIG (reference sequence). DNA for the CDR3: TGTGCCTGTCTCGGGGCACCCCTCCACTTT. As protein: CACLGAPLHF.

This chain uses TRBV27 with TRBJ1-2; D remains ambiguous. CDR1 and CDR2 from the germline V gene are MNHEY and SMNVEV (reference sequence). V was pared by 0 bases and J by 6 bases, with 8 bases between. The CDR3 covers 13 residues. The CDR3 loop reads CASSLSGIDGYTF. DNA of the CDR3: TGTGCCAGCAGTTTATCCGGGATTGATGGCTACACCTTC.

The chain employs TRBV7-9 and TRBJ2-7; TRBD2 aligns across 12 bases. Trimming took 5 bases from V and 2 from J; bases not matched to a gene: 4. The CDR3 covers 15 residues. Germline lookup yields CDR1 SEHNR and CDR2 FQNEAQ (reference sequence). Written as DNA, the CDR3 is TGTGCCAGCAGCAGCACTAGCGGGAGGACCTACGAGCAGTACTTC. It is translated as CASSSTSGRTYEQYF.

V and J are TRBV28 and TRBJ2-3, with D hard to call. Per the germline V gene, CDR1 is MDHEN and CDR2 is SYDVKM. The CDR3 spans 15 residues. The ends were cut back, 5 bases at V and 0 bases at J, with 12 bases in the middle. The CDR3 DNA reads as TGTGCCAGCAGTCCCCCACATGGGAGCACAGATACGCAGTATTTT. It encodes CASSPPHGSTDTQYF.

The chain carries TRBV12-3 or TRBV12-4 and TRBJ2-6; D is unclear. CDR3 size: 16 residues. Trimming took 3 bases from V and 0 from J, leaving 9 bases between them. The CDR3 region has the DNA TGTGCCAGCAGTTTTGACCATCGCTCTGGGGCCAACGTCCTGACTTTC. It codes for CASSFDHRSGANVLTF.